This T cell receptor beta chain was recorded in a study of beta chain features in type 1 diabetes. Study-level information: Age, gender and cell yields were alike across patients and healthy donors. The examined sorted cells totaled approximately 110 million across samples.

What was sequenced were expressed TCRB transcripts, since all of the isolated RNA had been reverse transcribed. The data were produced by immunoSEQ multiplex PCR, yet TCRdb's version contains in-frame clones alone and is incomplete. This sample has 240,000 or so clones, with approximately 14% found just once. The study's findings and limits: Within the patient group, naive, central memory and Treg TCRB repertoires appeared more similar to each other than within healthy donors. All four CD4+ subsets of Type 1 diabetes patients contained TCRB CDR3s that were moderately but significantly shorter. The study found fewer insertions and more deletions at VDJ junctions in type 1 diabetes patients.

This clone was detected only a few times. What it recognizes is unknown. The identical CDR3 is also encoded by other nucleotide sequences in the sample. The CDR3 covers 13 residues. The trim removed 4 bases at V and 3 bases at J, leaving 2 bases unmatched. Germline lookup yields CDR1 SQVTM and CDR2 ANQGSEA. This sequence originates from a young man with type 1 diabetes. The sample consisted of naive CD4+ T cells from blood. V and J are TRBV29-1 and TRBJ1-5, with TRBD1 identical over 8 bases. Here the CDR3 DNA reads TGCAGCGTTGGGACAGGGTCCAATCAGCCCCAGCATTTT. Translation gives CSVGTGSNQPQHF.